This passage covers 25 T cell receptor beta chains from one sample sequenced in a study of regulatory T cells in long-lasting Graves disease. Documented time point: newly diagnosed GD, antithyroid drugs for less than 3 months. Preparation of the TCR library used RNA extracted from PBMCs. In building TCR beta libraries, iRepertoire HTBI primers were used together with Arm-PCR of CDR3 regions. TCRdb independently ran MiXCR on the multiplex PCR reads; one entry per CDR3 protein. The sample comprises about 420,000 distinct CDR3 sequences, approximately 16% of which are singletons, and about 23% rests with the top ten. This sample also appeared in a second study, on T cells in Graves' hyperthyroidism and ophthalmopathy.

This specimen consisted of peripheral blood mononuclear cells (PBMCs), obtained at new diagnosis, from a patient treated with antithyroid drugs. The source is a woman between 18 and 29 years old with Graves disease.

This clonotype was seen more than once but under ten times. The chain couples TRBV20-1 to TRBJ1-2; possibly TRBD1 for D (6 bases). The CDR3 has 13 residues. Trimming cost V 5 bases and J 8 bases, with 18 bases left between them. The germline V gene encodes CDR1 DFQATT and CDR2 SNEGSKA (reference sequence). CDR3 DNA sequence: TGCAGTGCTTTGACAGGACGTTCGGGGGGCTACACCTTC. Translation gives CSALTGRSGGYTF.

In its sample, this clonotype was seen many times. This rearrangement joins TRBV7-2 to TRBJ2-1; D perhaps matches TRBD1 (5 bases). V lost 3 bases to trimming and J lost 10 bases, with 16 bases between them. The CDR3 totals 14 residues. Germline V gives CDR1 SGHTA, CDR2 FQGNSA. CDR3 DNA: TGTGCCAGCAGCTTCAGGGCGAGTCCTGGGGAGCAGTTCTTC. As protein: CASSFRASPGEQFF. The complete variable domain, with remaining parts taken from reference TRBV7-2 and TRBJ2-1, reads GAGVSQSPSNKVTEKGKDVELRCDPISGHTALYWYRQSLGQGLEFLIYFQGNSAPDKSGLPSDRFSAERTGGSVSTLTIQRTQQEDSAVYLCASSFRASPGEQFFGPGTRLTVL.

In its sample, this clonotype was seen many times. The chain couples TRBV27 to TRBJ2-1; a possible D gene is TRBD2 (5 bases). CDR1 and CDR2 (germline): MNHEY, SMNVEV (reference sequence). V was shortened by 2 bases and J by 9 bases, with 11 bases between the two germline ends. The CDR3 length is 13 residues. The CDR3 loop reads CASSLRELGEQFF. The DNA of the CDR3 is TGTGCCAGCAGTTTACGGGAACTAGGTGAGCAGTTCTTC.

V and J are TRBV29-1 and TRBJ2-3; D possibly corresponds to TRBD2 (6 bases). The CDR3 has 16 amino acids. Trimming stripped 6 bases from V and 0 bases from J, with 19 bases between. The germline gives CDR1 SQVTM, CDR2 ANQGSEA. This chain's CDR3 is CSVHQAGRTSTDTQYF. CDR3 nucleotides: TGCAGCGTCCACCAAGCGGGCCGAACTAGCACAGATACGCAGTATTTT.

This clonotype was counted between two and nine times. The chain employs TRBV29-1 and TRBJ2-3, with TRBD2 identical over 11 bases. This CDR3 has 14 amino acids. V was clipped by 4 bases and J by 7 bases; unmatched bases: 7. The germline V gene encodes CDR1 SQVTM and CDR2 ANQGSEA. The CDR3 region has the DNA TGCAGCGTTGTAACTAGCGGGAGTGGAAATACGCAGTATTTT. Translated: CSVVTSGSGNTQYF.

This clonotype was observed once. This sequence may be a read error, since a much larger clone differs from it by one base. V gene TRBV7-9 combines with J gene TRBJ1-1; D might be TRBD1 (5 bases). The germline CDR1 and CDR2 sequences are SEHNR and FQNEAQ (reference sequence). Trimming removed 5 bases from V and 0 bases from J, with 13 bases in between. This CDR3 comprises 15 residues. CDR3 residues: CASSPQTELNTEAFF. DNA of the CDR3: TGTGCCAGCAGCCCTCAGACAGAATTGAACACTGAAGCTTTCTTT.

The gene calls are TRBV6-1 and TRBJ2-7; D is possibly TRBD1 or TRBD2 (5 bases each). V lost 4 bases to trimming and J lost 4 bases, with 20 bases between them. The CDR3 extends over 16 amino acids. Germline CDR1 is MNHNS and CDR2 is SASEGT. In DNA, the CDR3 is TGTGCCAGCAGTGGCCCGGGACGGCAAGCAGGATACGAGCAGTACTTC. This gives the protein CASSGPGRQAGYEQYF.

The gene calls are TRBV2 and TRBJ2-2; D perhaps matches TRBD2 (6 bases). Germline CDR1 SNHLY, CDR2 FYNNEI. The CDR3 covers 16 residues. The V gene lost 10 bases and the J gene lost 1 base, with 19 bases spanning the gap. The CDR3 DNA reads as TGTGCCAACGGAGGGGAGGCGGGTTTGAACACCGGGGAGCTGTTTTTT. Translated: CANGGEAGLNTGELFF.

There are many counts of this clonotype. Written as DNA, the CDR3 is TGTGCCAGCAGTTCCGACAGGGGAAGCACTGAAGCTTTCTTT. Translated: CASSSDRGSTEAFF. The rearrangement uses TRBV27 and TRBJ1-1, with TRBD1 matching over 8 bases. After removal of 4 bases from V and 4 bases from J, the junction contained 5 bases not matched to a gene. Germline values: CDR1 MNHEY, CDR2 SMNVEV (reference sequence). The CDR3 spans 14 residues.

This chain links TRBV27 with TRBJ2-7; TRBD2 might be the D (5 bases). Looked up from germline, CDR1 is MNHEY and CDR2 is SMNVEV (reference sequence). Deletions cut 7 bases from V and 1 base from J, with 8 bases between. The CDR3 totals 12 residues. In DNA form, the CDR3 reads TGTGCCAGCACGGGGAATTCCTACGAGCAGTACTTC. Amino acid sequence: CASTGNSYEQYF.

This clonotype was recorded at least ten times. CDR3 bases: TGCAGTGCTAGAGAGCTAGCGGGAGGGAACAATGAGCAGTTCTTC. It yields the protein CSARELAGGNNEQFF. The rearrangement links TRBV20-1 to TRBJ2-1, with TRBD2 matching over 12 bases. This CDR3 has 15 amino acids. V shed 0 bases, J shed 5 bases, and the junction held 2 bases outside the gene matches. CDR1 is DFQATT and CDR2 is SNEGSKA in the germline V gene (reference sequence).

This clonotype was seen only a few times. V gene TRBV20-1 combines with J gene TRBJ1-1; TRBD1 matches 7 bases. The CDR3 loop spans 15 amino acids. Germline trimming cut 1 base from V and 1 base from J; bases unmatched to any gene: 6. Looked up from germline, CDR1 is DFQATT and CDR2 is SNEGSKA (reference sequence). CDR3 sequence: CSARGQGQANTEAFF. CDR3 DNA sequence: TGCAGTGCTAGAGGACAGGGACAAGCGAACACTGAAGCTTTCTTT.

This clonotype was counted a few times. V and J are TRBV28 and TRBJ2-7, with D possibly TRBD1 on 5 matching bases. Germline V gives CDR1 MDHEN, CDR2 SYDVKM. V was cut by 3 bases and J by 3 bases, with 12 bases left in between. The CDR3 consists of 14 residues. CDR3 amino acids: CASSLSQDNYEQYF. CDR3 nucleotides: TGTGCCAGCAGTTTGTCACAGGACAACTACGAGCAGTACTTC.

The J gene is TRBJ2-7, the V gene TRBV29-1; D gene uncertain. V was clipped by 6 bases and J by 3 bases, with 12 bases between them. The germline V gene has CDR1 SQVTM and CDR2 ANQGSEA. The CDR3 has 12 residues. This CDR3 reads CSVADDHYEQYF. The CDR3 nucleotides read TGCAGCGTCGCCGACGATCACTACGAGCAGTACTTC.

The V gene is TRBV5-4, the J gene TRBJ2-1; 9 nucleotides align to TRBD2. Germline values: CDR1 SGHNT, CDR2 YYREEE (reference sequence). The CDR3 contains 15 residues. After removal of 2 bases from V and 5 bases from J, the junction contained 5 bases not matched to a gene. Here the CDR3 reads CASSLGLAWDNEQFF. The DNA of the CDR3 is TGTGCCAGCAGCTTAGGACTAGCGTGGGACAATGAGCAGTTCTTC.

In its sample, this clonotype was seen many times. CDR3 coding DNA: TGTGCCAGCAGTTTGGACACCGGGCCTGAAAAACTGTTTTTT. Encoded protein: CASSLDTGPEKLFF. The chain carries TRBV12-3 or TRBV12-4 and TRBJ1-4, with D perhaps TRBD1 (5 bases). With 3 bases removed from V and 7 bases from J, the gap between germline ends came to 12 bases. The CDR3 sequence is 14 residues long.

This clonotype was counted a few times. V is TRBV20-1 and J is TRBJ2-7; possibly TRBD1 or TRBD2 for D (7 bases each). V was trimmed by 5 bases and J by 7 bases, leaving 18 bases between them. The CDR3 is 13 residues long. The V gene's germline CDR1 is DFQATT and CDR2 SNEGSKA (reference sequence). The CDR3 sequence is CSALQPQGGEQYF. The CDR3 bases are TGCAGTGCTCTCCAGCCCCAGGGGGGGGAGCAGTACTTC.

This clonotype has at least ten counts. This sequence joins TRBV3-1 and TRBJ1-2; D is ambiguous. The CDR3 consists of 13 residues. V gave up 5 bases and J gave up 2 bases, with 9 bases separating them. Germline assignment: CDR1 LGHDT and CDR2 YNNKEL (reference sequence). Written as DNA, the CDR3 is TGTGCCAGCAGCGCCAAGGAGAACTATGGCTACACCTTC. Its translation is CASSAKENYGYTF.

This clonotype was seen only a few times. The chain joins TRBV20-1 to TRBJ2-2, with D possibly matching TRBD1 (5 bases). With 0 bases removed from V and 5 bases from J, the gap between germline ends came to 7 bases. Germline lookup yields CDR1 DFQATT and CDR2 SNEGSKA (reference sequence). This CDR3 region has 13 residues. The CDR3 is CSAREGETGELFF. DNA for the CDR3: TGCAGTGCTAGAGAAGGGGAAACCGGGGAGCTGTTTTTT.

At least ten counts were recorded for this clonotype. The V and J genes are TRBV20-1 and TRBJ2-7; D gene uncertain. The CDR3 is 14 amino acids. Between the trimmed V and J ends, which lost 1 base and 3 bases, there was a span of 13 bases. The germline V gene encodes CDR1 DFQATT and CDR2 SNEGSKA (reference sequence). CDR3 loop: CSARVVEPIYEQYF. The CDR3 coding sequence is TGCAGTGCTAGAGTGGTTGAGCCCATCTACGAGCAGTACTTC.

The table lists this clonotype with many counts. The CDR3 here is CASSPTPTAEAFF. The CDR3 bases are TGTGCCAGCAGTCCTACGCCGACGGCCGAAGCTTTCTTT. The rearrangement links TRBV6-2 or TRBV6-3 to TRBJ1-1; D is ambiguous. CDR3 length: 13 residues. V was shortened by 5 bases and J by 8 bases, with 15 bases between the two germline ends. From germline, CDR1 is MNHEY and CDR2 SVGEGT.

The sample holds many counts of this clonotype. This chain uses TRBV7-2 with TRBJ2-1; TRBD1 matches 7 bases. CDR3 size: 13 residues. V lost 5 bases, J lost 7 bases, and 5 bases stayed unmatched. Germline V gene sequence: CDR1 SGHTA, CDR2 FQGNSA. The CDR3 nucleotides read TGTGCCAGCAGCACCGACAGGGATAATGAGCAGTTCTTC. This encodes CASSTDRDNEQFF.

This clonotype was recorded at least ten times. This chain links TRBV6-2 or TRBV6-3 with TRBJ2-5; 7 bases are a match to TRBD2. J was trimmed by 5 bases and V by 7 bases; bases with no gene match: 13. CDR1 is MNHEY and CDR2 is SVGEGT in the germline V gene. The length of the CDR3 is 15 residues. The CDR3 region has the DNA TGTGCCAGCATGAGACTAGCAGAAGATTTTGAGACCCAGTACTTC. Its translation is CASMRLAEDFETQYF.

This clonotype was observed many times. V and J are TRBV5-1 and TRBJ1-1; D not certain. Germline lookup yields CDR1 SGHRS and CDR2 YFSETQ. The CDR3 totals 13 residues. The V and J ends lost 0 bases and 3 bases respectively, with 6 bases between them. The CDR3: CASSLERHTEAFF. The CDR3 coding sequence is TGCGCCAGCAGCTTGGAGAGGCACACTGAAGCTTTCTTT. Based on the CDR3 plus reference TRBV5-1 and TRBJ1-1, the full variable domain is KAGVTQTPRYLIKTRGQQVTLSCSPISGHRSVSWYQQTPGQGLQFLFEYFSETQRNKGNFPGRFSGRQFSNSRSEMNVSTLELGDSALYLCASSLERHTEAFFGQGTRLTVV.

This clonotype was picked up many times. The V and J genes are TRBV28 and TRBJ1-1; 9 bases align to TRBD1. The CDR3 covers 15 residues. From germline, CDR1 is MDHEN and CDR2 SYDVKM. The ends lost 7 bases at V and 5 bases at J; junction bases unmatched: 11. Written as DNA, the CDR3 is TGTGCCAGCACCCCCGGACAGGGGTGGTTTACTGAAGCTTTCTTT. Protein product: CASTPGQGWFTEAFF.